The 5 T cell receptor beta chains given below trace back to one sample, sequenced in a study of T cell responses to AZD1222 COVID-19 vaccine. The assay was immunoSEQ multiplex PCR, and TCRdb's table has in-frame clones only and misses some. The data hold about 110,000 clones, with roughly 85% observed a single time. The specimen comprised peripheral blood, sampled 28 days after the second AZD1222 dose. These receptors came from an adult who received the AZD1222 COVID-19 vaccine.

A single count supports this clone. The chain recombines TRBV6-1 with TRBJ1-2; 8 bases match TRBD1. The ends lost 4 bases at V and 4 bases at J; junction bases unmatched: 11. CDR1 and CDR2 (germline): MNHNS, SASEGT. This CDR3 has 16 residues. This chain's CDR3 is CASSGASGQGTYGYTF. CDR3 DNA: TGTGCCAGCAGTGGAGCGTCCGGACAGGGAACCTATGGCTACACCTTC.

The genes are TRBV7-2 and TRBJ1-1; D is perhaps TRBD1 (5 bases). V gave up 3 bases and J gave up 0 bases, with 17 bases separating them. Germline V gives CDR1 SGHTA, CDR2 FQGNSA. The CDR3 extends over 17 amino acids. The CDR3 nucleotides are TGTGCCAGCAGCTTCCTACAGGACCACAAGATGAACACTGAAGCTTTCTTT. It specifies CASSFLQDHKMNTEAFF. The variable domain in full, with the rest retrieved from reference TRBV7-2 and TRBJ1-1, is GAGVSQSPSNKVTEKGKDVELRCDPISGHTALYWYRQSLGQGLEFLIYFQGNSAPDKSGLPSDRFSAERTGGSVSTLTIQRTQQEDSAVYLCASSFLQDHKMNTEAFFGQGTRLTVV.

This sequence joins TRBV7-9 and TRBJ1-3; D remains unclear. Germline CDR1 and CDR2: SEHNR and FQNEAQ (reference sequence). Trimming took off 7 bases at V and 0 bases at J, with 13 bases between the two ends. The CDR3 has 15 residues. This chain's CDR3 is CASTNAGYSGNTIYF. The CDR3 DNA follows: TGTGCCAGCACCAATGCGGGGTACTCTGGAAACACCATATATTTT.

This clone was seen once. V and J are TRBV2 and TRBJ2-1, with 7 bases identical to TRBD1. Looked up from germline, CDR1 is SNHLY and CDR2 is FYNNEI. This CDR3 region has 15 residues. V lost 5 bases, J lost 3 bases, and 7 bases stayed unmatched. The CDR3: CASSLDRVSYNEQFF. CDR3 nucleotides: TGTGCCAGCAGTTTAGACAGGGTAAGCTACAATGAGCAGTTCTTC. Full variable domain (remainder filled in from reference TRBV2 and TRBJ2-1): EPEVTQTPSHQVTQMGQEVILRCVPISNHLYFYWYRQILGQKVEFLVSFYNNEISEKSEIFDDQFSVERPDGSNFTLKIRSTKLEDSAMYFCASSLDRVSYNEQFFGPGTRLTVL.

V gene TRBV10-3 combines with J gene TRBJ1-1; D call uncertain. Germline V CDR1 and CDR2: ENHRY, SYGVKD. Trimming removed 6 bases at V and 0 bases at J, with 8 bases between. CDR3 length: 13 residues. The CDR3 nucleotides read TGTGCCATCAGAAGTGGCCTGAACACTGAAGCTTTCTTT. Protein: CAIRSGLNTEAFF.